Each of the 25 T cell receptor beta chains below was sequenced from the same sample in a study of blood T cell repertoires in COVID-19 (TCRdb year 2020). The receptor library was made with the immunoSEQ multiplex PCR assay. Drawn from immuneACCESS, this table holds only the in-frame rearrangements with V and J called that TCRdb kept. Clones are partly lost; checked studies trace under half to an unresolved V gene and leave the rest unexplained. The sample includes a few hundred thousand clones, with about 90% observed a single time. The ten most abundant clones make up 0.7% to 0.85% of the sample. Material for sequencing was peripheral blood. These receptor sequences come from a man aged 18 to 30 with COVID-19, enrolled during active disease.

The chain is built from TRBV7-8 and TRBJ1-2, with D possibly matching TRBD1 (6 bases). V was shortened by 5 bases and J by 7 bases, with 14 bases between the two germline ends. CDR1 SGHVS and CDR2 FQNEAQ come from the germline V gene. This CDR3 comprises 13 residues. DNA for the CDR3: TGTGCCAGCAGCCTTAGAGGGGGTCGTGGCTACACCTTC. The encoded protein is CASSLRGGRGYTF.

This rearrangement joins TRBV6-5 to TRBJ2-2; 7 nucleotides align to TRBD2. Trimming at V came to 10 bases and at J to 0 bases, leaving 5 bases not matched to a gene. Germline CDR1 reads MNHEY; CDR2 reads SVGAGI. The CDR3 spans 14 residues. The CDR3 reads CATERGANTGELFF. The CDR3 coding sequence is TGTGCCACCGAGCGGGGCGCGAACACCGGGGAGCTGTTTTTT.

V usage is TRBV9 and J usage is TRBJ2-2, with D possibly matching TRBD1 (6 bases). The germline V and J ends were trimmed by 7 bases and 6 bases, with 13 bases remaining between them. CDR1 is SGDLS, CDR2 YYNGEE, per germline. The length of the CDR3 is 13 residues. The chain's CDR3 is CASGVRGAGELFF. In nucleotides, the CDR3 is TGTGCCAGCGGAGTCAGGGGCGCCGGGGAGCTGTTTTTT.

The chain uses TRBV27 and TRBJ2-7; D not certain. CDR1 and CDR2 (germline): MNHEY, SMNVEV (reference sequence). V was trimmed by 3 bases and J by 3 bases, leaving 9 bases between them. CDR3 length: 13 amino acids. CDR3 DNA: TGTGCCAGCAGTTTTGGTGGAGTCTACGAGCAGTACTTC. Protein: CASSFGGVYEQYF.

The rearrangement uses TRBV27 and TRBJ2-7; D may be TRBD2 (5 bases). The CDR3 runs to 13 residues. V was pared by 4 bases and J by 6 bases, with 13 bases between. Germline-derived CDR1 and CDR2 are MNHEY and SMNVEV (reference sequence). CDR3 loop: CASSSLDRGEQYF. The CDR3, as DNA: TGTGCCAGCAGTTCCCTGGACCGGGGCGAGCAGTACTTC.

V usage is TRBV3-1 (or the pseudogene TRBV3-2) and J usage is TRBJ1-1, with TRBD1 as a possible D gene (5 bases). The CDR3 has 13 residues. V was shortened by 2 bases and J by 4 bases, with 8 bases between the two germline ends. Germline assignment: CDR1 LGHDT and CDR2 YNNKEL (reference sequence). The CDR3 DNA follows: TGTGCCAGCAGCCAACAGGGAGGCACTGAAGCTTTCTTT. Its translation is CASSQQGGTEAFF.

The chain uses TRBV27 and TRBJ2-7; a weak D match, TRBD2 (6 bases). Germline CDR1 MNHEY, CDR2 SMNVEV (reference sequence). Trimming shortened V by 3 bases and J by 2 bases, and 20 bases separated the two germline ends. The CDR3 is made up of 17 amino acids. The CDR3 DNA reads as TGTGCCAGCAGTTTTACCCCGAGGACACGGGAGCCCTACGAGCAGTACTTC. Translation: CASSFTPRTREPYEQYF.

V usage is TRBV7-2 and J usage is TRBJ2-1, with TRBD2 matching over 11 bases. The germline V gene encodes CDR1 SGHTA and CDR2 FQGNSA. After removal of 5 bases from V and 5 bases from J, the junction contained 5 bases not matched to a gene. The CDR3 contains 15 residues. The CDR3 bases are TGTGCCAGCAGCACCGGGACTAGCGGTCACAATGAGCAGTTCTTC. This sequence encodes CASSTGTSGHNEQFF.

The chain links TRBV7-3 to TRBJ1-2; tentative D call: TRBD1 (6 bases). Germline V gives CDR1 SGHTA, CDR2 FQGTGA. The CDR3 is 13 amino acids. With 6 bases removed from V and 5 bases from J, the gap between germline ends came to 13 bases. CDR3 nucleotides: TGTGCCAGCAGTTCACTACAGGGATATGGCTACACCTTC. Its translation: CASSSLQGYGYTF.

This clone was detected once. CDR3 bases: TGTGCCAGCAGCCAGGGACTACTAGCGGGAGGACAGGGTACGCAGTATTTT. Amino acid sequence: CASSQGLLAGGQGTQYF. V and J are TRBV7-9 and TRBJ2-3; 12 bases map to TRBD2. J lost 8 bases, V lost 5 bases, and 14 bases had no gene match. The germline gives CDR1 SEHNR, CDR2 FQNEAQ (reference sequence). This CDR3 is built from 17 residues. The variable domain in full, completed from reference TRBV7-9 and TRBJ2-3, reads DTGVSQNPRHKITKRGQNVTFRCDPISEHNRLYWYRQTLGQGPEFLTYFQNEAQLEKSRLLSDRFSAERPKGSFSTLEIQRTEQGDSAMYLCASSQGLLAGGQGTQYFGPGTRLTVL.

The V and J genes are TRBV19 and TRBJ2-3, with TRBD2 matching over 9 bases. The CDR3 is 16 amino acids. V shed 4 bases and J 5 bases; nucleotides not matched to a gene: 10. Germline CDR1 LNHDA, CDR2 SQIVND (reference sequence). The DNA of the CDR3 is TGTGCCAGTAGTACGAGCGGGGGGCCGGGGGAAGATACGCAGTATTTT. Translating gives CASSTSGGPGEDTQYF.

This clone was seen once. The chain uses TRBV14 and TRBJ2-1, with TRBD2 matching over 12 bases. Germline V gives CDR1 SGHDN, CDR2 FVKESK. V was pared by 4 bases and J by 6 bases, with 4 bases of the junction left unmatched. There are 15 residues in the CDR3. The CDR3 sequence: CASSRLAGGSNEQFF. Written as DNA, the CDR3 is TGTGCCAGCAGCCGCCTAGCGGGAGGGTCCAATGAGCAGTTCTTC.

The sample holds a few counts of this clone. J is TRBJ2-7 and V is TRBV7-9, with 7 bases aligning to TRBD1. Germline CDR1 and CDR2: SEHNR and FQNEAQ (reference sequence). V lost 5 bases and J lost 9; bases outside the gene matches: 7. This CDR3 comprises 12 residues. The CDR3 sequence is CASSQGQASQYF. CDR3 in DNA: TGTGCCAGCAGCCAAGGACAGGCGTCGCAGTACTTC.

The chain couples TRBV27 to TRBJ2-5; a weak D match, TRBD2 (5 bases). The CDR3 length is 16 residues. The V end was cut by 8 bases, the J end by 3 bases, with 22 bases between. Germline values: CDR1 MNHEY, CDR2 SMNVEV (reference sequence). In DNA, the CDR3 is TGTGCCAGCTCTGAAGCGGCAGGTACCATTAAAGAGACCCAGTACTTC. Its translation: CASSEAAGTIKETQYF.

Here the CDR3 DNA reads TGTGCCAGTACTTTTAAGGCCGGACAGTCCTACGAGCAGTACTTC. It encodes CASTFKAGQSYEQYF. The chain employs TRBV19 and TRBJ2-7; D perhaps matches TRBD1 (6 bases). V was shortened by 7 bases and J by 1 base, with 17 bases between the two germline ends. Germline assignment: CDR1 LNHDA and CDR2 SQIVND (reference sequence). This CDR3 spans 15 amino acids.

The chain uses TRBV2 and TRBJ1-2, with 7 bases that match TRBD1. The CDR3 runs to 13 residues. Germline V gene sequence: CDR1 SNHLY, CDR2 FYNNEI. Trimming at V came to 10 bases and at J to 4 bases, leaving 9 bases not matched to a gene. The CDR3 loop is CAIRQGRGYGYTF. CDR3 bases: TGTGCCATAAGACAGGGAAGAGGCTATGGCTACACCTTC.

V gene TRBV28 combines with J gene TRBJ2-1, with 11 positions matching TRBD2. The germline V gene has CDR1 MDHEN and CDR2 SYDVKM. The CDR3 runs 15 residues. Unmatched junction bases numbered 6, after V lost 7 bases and J lost 4 bases. CDR3 sequence: CASKSGTSGYNEQFF. Written as DNA, the CDR3 is TGTGCCAGCAAATCCGGGACTAGCGGTTACAATGAGCAGTTCTTC. Variable domain in full (rest from reference TRBV28 and TRBJ2-1): DVKVTQSSRYLVKRTGEKVFLECVQDMDHENMFWYRQDPGLGLRLIYFSYDVKMKEKGDIPEGYSVSREKKERFSLILESASTNQTSMYLCASKSGTSGYNEQFFGPGTRLTVL.

The chain combines TRBV11-2 with TRBJ1-2; D remains unclear. Per the germline V gene, CDR1 is SGHAT and CDR2 is FQNNGV. V lost 5 bases and J lost 8, with 15 bases in between. This CDR3 comprises 13 residues. The DNA for the CDR3 is TGTGCCAGCAGCACATTGTCGGGAAACGGCTACACCTTC. Translating it yields CASSTLSGNGYTF.

The chain is built from TRBV9 and TRBJ1-6; D is undetermined. V was cut by 0 bases and J by 10 bases, with 14 bases left in between. CDR3 length equals 15 residues. The V gene's germline CDR1 is SGDLS and CDR2 YYNGEE. The CDR3 DNA reads TGTGCCAGCAGCGTAGATGGTATGGGGAGCTCACCCCTCCACTTT. It yields the protein CASSVDGMGSSPLHF.

This clone came up once. The V call is TRBV5-4, the J call TRBJ1-1; TRBD1 matches 9 bases. The ends lost 4 bases at V and 0 bases at J; junction bases unmatched: 4. The germline V gene encodes CDR1 SGHNT and CDR2 YYREEE (reference sequence). The length of the CDR3 is 15 residues. CDR3 sequence: CASSLRQGVNTEAFF. CDR3 DNA: TGTGCCAGCAGCCTCCGACAGGGGGTGAACACTGAAGCTTTCTTT.

V gene TRBV5-6 combines with J gene TRBJ2-7; possibly TRBD2 for D (7 bases). With 4 bases removed from V and 5 bases from J, the gap between germline ends came to 19 bases. The CDR3 contains 15 residues. In germline, CDR1 is SGHDT, CDR2 YYEEEE. The CDR3 sequence is CASSTFRGAPHEQYF. CDR3 nucleotide sequence: TGTGCCAGCAGCACTTTCCGGGGGGCCCCCCACGAGCAGTACTTC.

The rearrangement joins TRBV6-5 to TRBJ1-1, with TRBD1 matching 7 bases. Germline trimming cut 9 bases from V and 3 bases from J; bases unmatched to any gene: 4. This CDR3 comprises 12 residues. CDR1 is MNHEY, CDR2 SVGAGI, per germline. The CDR3 region has the DNA TGTGCCAGTAGGGACAGATACACTGAAGCTTTCTTT. This translates into CASRDRYTEAFF.

The chain joins TRBV7-8 to TRBJ1-1; the D is unclear. Germline V gene data show CDR1 as SGHVS and CDR2 as FQNEAQ. Trimming left V 5 bases short and J 1 base short, with 8 bases between. CDR3 length: 13 amino acids. CDR3 in DNA: TGTGCCAGCAGCATCGGTGGGAACACTGAAGCTTTCTTT. Amino acid sequence: CASSIGGNTEAFF.

The rearrangement uses TRBV5-5 and TRBJ1-5; maybe TRBD1 (6 bases). V dropped 4 bases and J dropped 5 bases, with 13 bases sitting between them. Per germline, CDR1 SGHKS and CDR2 YYEKEE (reference sequence). The CDR3 extends over 14 amino acids. The DNA for the CDR3 is TGTGCCAGCAGCGCGGGGGGCAGTTATCAGCCCCAGCATTTT. Residues: CASSAGGSYQPQHF.

The V call is TRBV18, the J call TRBJ1-1; D gene unclear. The ends were cut back, 0 bases at V and 1 base at J, with 6 bases in the middle. This CDR3 has 14 amino acids. Germline CDR1 is KGHSH and CDR2 is LQKENI. The chain's CDR3 is CASSPPGRNTEAFF. The DNA for the CDR3 is TGTGCCAGCTCACCACCGGGCAGGAACACTGAAGCTTTCTTT. Filled out from reference TRBV18 and TRBJ1-1, the complete variable domain reads NAGVMQNPRHLVRRRGQEARLRCSPMKGHSHVYWYRQLPEEGLKFMVYLQKENIIDESGMPKERFSAEFPKEGPSILRIQQVVRGDSAAYFCASSPPGRNTEAFFGQGTRLTVV.